This T cell receptor beta chain emerged from a study of post-analysis software for immune sequencing data. Included in the TCR beta cDNA libraries were unique molecular identifiers. From the PCR reads, TCRdb called clonotypes with MiXCR, one entry per CDR3 protein. The table shows about 500,000 distinct CDR3 sequences, with around 40% occurring only once. CDR3 length: 14 residues. Per germline, CDR1 LGHNA and CDR2 YSLEER. The V and J ends lost 0 bases and 9 bases respectively, with 12 bases between them. This clonotype was seen only a few times. Antigen: not known. Study conclusions and caveats: Patients carried a handful of TRBV segments more frequently than controls did, and TRBV5-6, TRBV5-1 and TRBV20-1 were among them.

The rearrangement uses TRBV4-3 and TRBJ2-1; unclear D gene. The sequence came from a girl between 10 and 17 years old with multiple sclerosis. Sample: blood. The CDR3 loop is CASSQDLYLAEQFF. CDR3 DNA: TGCGCCAGCAGCCAAGATCTTTACCTTGCTGAGCAGTTCTTC.